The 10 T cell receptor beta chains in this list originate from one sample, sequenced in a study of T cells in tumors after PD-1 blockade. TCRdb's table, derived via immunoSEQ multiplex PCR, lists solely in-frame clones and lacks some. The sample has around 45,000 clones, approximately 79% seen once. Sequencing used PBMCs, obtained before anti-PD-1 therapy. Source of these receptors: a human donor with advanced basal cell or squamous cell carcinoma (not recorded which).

This chain's CDR3 is CATSRDLGVGGNTIYF. As DNA, the CDR3 is TGTGCCACCAGCAGAGATCTGGGCGTAGGTGGAAACACCATATATTTT. This chain uses TRBV15 with TRBJ1-3; no definite D call. The germline V gene encodes CDR1 LNHNV and CDR2 YYDKDF (reference sequence). The CDR3 has 16 residues. The ends were cut back, 0 bases at V and 3 bases at J, with 12 bases in the middle.

The CDR3 DNA reads TGTGCCAGCAGCTTAATGAGGGGCGGCAGGAAGGGCACAGATACGCAGTATTTT. Encoded protein: CASSLMRGGRKGTDTQYF. The chain links TRBV7-3 to TRBJ2-3, with D perhaps given as TRBD1 or TRBD2 (5 bases each). V lost 1 base and J 1 base, leaving 18 bases between the germline ends. From germline, CDR1 is SGHTA and CDR2 FQGTGA. The CDR3 consists of 18 residues.

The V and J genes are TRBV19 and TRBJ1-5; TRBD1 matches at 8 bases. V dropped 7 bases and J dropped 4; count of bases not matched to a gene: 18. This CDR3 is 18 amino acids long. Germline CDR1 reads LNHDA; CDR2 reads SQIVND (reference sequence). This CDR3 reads CASTPGQGIGGGNQPQHF. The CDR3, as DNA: TGTGCCAGTACCCCAGGACAGGGTATCGGAGGTGGGAATCAGCCCCAGCATTTT.

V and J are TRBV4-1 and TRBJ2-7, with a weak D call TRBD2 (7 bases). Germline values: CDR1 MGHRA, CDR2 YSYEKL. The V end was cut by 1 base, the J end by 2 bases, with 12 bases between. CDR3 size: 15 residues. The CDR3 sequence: CASSQAGGVPYEQYF. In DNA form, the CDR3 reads TGCGCCAGCAGCCAAGCGGGGGGCGTTCCCTACGAGCAGTACTTC.

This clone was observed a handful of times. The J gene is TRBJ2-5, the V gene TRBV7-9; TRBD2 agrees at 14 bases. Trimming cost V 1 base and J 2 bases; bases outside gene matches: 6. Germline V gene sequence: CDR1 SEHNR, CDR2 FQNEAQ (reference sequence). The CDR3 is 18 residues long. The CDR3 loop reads CASSLGETSGGVQETQYF. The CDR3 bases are TGTGCCAGCAGCTTAGGCGAGACTAGCGGGGGGGTACAAGAGACCCAGTACTTC.

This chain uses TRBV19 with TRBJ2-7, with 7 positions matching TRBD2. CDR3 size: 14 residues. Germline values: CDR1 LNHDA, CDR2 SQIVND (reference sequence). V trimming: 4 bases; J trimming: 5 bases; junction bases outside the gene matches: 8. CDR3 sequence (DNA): TGTGCCAGTAGTAATCCGGGAGGCTCGGACGAGCAGTACTTC. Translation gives CASSNPGGSDEQYF.

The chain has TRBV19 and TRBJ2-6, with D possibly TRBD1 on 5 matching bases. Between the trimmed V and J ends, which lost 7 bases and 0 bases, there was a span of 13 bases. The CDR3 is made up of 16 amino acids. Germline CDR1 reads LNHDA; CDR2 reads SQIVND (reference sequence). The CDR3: CASKFTGRSGANVLTF. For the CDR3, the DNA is TGTGCCAGTAAATTTACAGGTCGCTCTGGGGCCAACGTCCTGACTTTC.

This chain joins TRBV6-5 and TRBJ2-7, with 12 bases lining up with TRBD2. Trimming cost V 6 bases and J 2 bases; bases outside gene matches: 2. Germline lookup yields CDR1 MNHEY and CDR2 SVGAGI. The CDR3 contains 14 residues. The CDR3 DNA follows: TGTGCCAGCAGCGGACTAGCGGGGACCTACGAGCAGTACTTC. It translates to CASSGLAGTYEQYF.

The CDR3 loop is CASSRWDTQYF. CDR3 DNA sequence: TGTGCCAGTAGTAGATGGGACACCCAGTACTTC. This chain joins TRBV19 and TRBJ2-5; D is possibly TRBD1 or TRBD2 (5 bases each). The CDR3 length is 11 residues. The germline V gene has CDR1 LNHDA and CDR2 SQIVND (reference sequence). V was cut by 4 bases and J by 8 bases, with 8 bases left in between.

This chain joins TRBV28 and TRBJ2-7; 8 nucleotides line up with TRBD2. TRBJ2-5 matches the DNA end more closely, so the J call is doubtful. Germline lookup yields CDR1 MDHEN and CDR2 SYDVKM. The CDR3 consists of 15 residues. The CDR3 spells CASSLIAGSQETQYF. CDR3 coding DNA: TGTGCCAGCAGCCTAATAGCGGGAAGCCAAGAGACCCAGTACTTC.